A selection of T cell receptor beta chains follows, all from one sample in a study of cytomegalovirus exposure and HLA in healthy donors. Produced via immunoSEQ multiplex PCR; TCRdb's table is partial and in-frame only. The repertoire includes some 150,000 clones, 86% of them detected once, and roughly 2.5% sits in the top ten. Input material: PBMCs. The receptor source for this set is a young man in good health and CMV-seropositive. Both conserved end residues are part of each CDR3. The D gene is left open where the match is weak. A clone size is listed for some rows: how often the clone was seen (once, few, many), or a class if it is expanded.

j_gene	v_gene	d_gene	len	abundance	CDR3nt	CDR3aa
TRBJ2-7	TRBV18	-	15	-	TGTGCCAGCTCACCAGGTGCCGGCCTAGTGCACGAGCAGTACTTC	CASSPGAGLVHEQYF
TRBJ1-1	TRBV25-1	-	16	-	TGTGCCAGCAGGGGCTTCCGGGGGGGCGGAGGCACTGAAGCTTTCTTT	CASRGFRGGGGTEAFF
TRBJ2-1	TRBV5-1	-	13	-	TGCGCCAGCAGCTACACAGACCGGTATGAGCAGTTCTTC	CASSYTDRYEQFF
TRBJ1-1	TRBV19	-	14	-	TGTGCCAGTAGTATTTTTTTCGGGAACACTGAAGCTTTCTTT	CASSIFFGNTEAFF
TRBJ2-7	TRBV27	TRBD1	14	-	TGTGCCAGCAGTCCTTGGGACAGGCCCTACGAGCAGTACTTC	CASSPWDRPYEQYF
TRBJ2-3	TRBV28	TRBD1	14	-	TGTGCCAGCACCCTGACAGGGTTGGCAGATACGCAGTATTTT	CASTLTGLADTQYF
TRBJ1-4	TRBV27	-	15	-	TGTGCCAGCAGTTTATTAGGGCAGGGCAGTGAAAAACTGTTTTTT	CASSLLGQGSEKLFF
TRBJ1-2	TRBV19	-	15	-	TGTGCCAGTAGTCGGGCAGGGGACCATAACTATGGCTACACCTTC	CASSRAGDHNYGYTF
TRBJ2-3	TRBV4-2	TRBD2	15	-	TGTGCCAGCAGCCAAGGATCCTTGGGGGGGGATACGCAGTATTTT	CASSQGSLGGDTQYF
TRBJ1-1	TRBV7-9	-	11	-	TGTGCCAGCAGCTTACTTGCTGAAGCTTTCTTT	CASSLLAEAFF
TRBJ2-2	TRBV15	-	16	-	TGTGCCACCAGCAGAGGCGGCAGGGGACGAACCGGGGAGCTGTTTTTT	CATSRGGRGRTGELFF
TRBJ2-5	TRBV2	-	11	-	TGTGCCAGCACGAGCGCTGAGACCCAGTACTTC	CASTSAETQYF
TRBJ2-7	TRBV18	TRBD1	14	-	TGTGCCAGCTCACCACCCAGGGGGATCGGCGAGCAGTACTTC	CASSPPRGIGEQYF
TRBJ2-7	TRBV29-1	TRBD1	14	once	TGCAGCGTGAGAAGGGGACAGGGGGGGCACGAGCAGTACTTC	CSVRRGQGGHEQYF
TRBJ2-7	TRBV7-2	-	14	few	TGTGCCAGCAGCTTAACAGGATACAACTACGAGCAGTACTTC	CASSLTGYNYEQYF
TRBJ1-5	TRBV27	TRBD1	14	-	TGTGCCAGCAGGCAGACAGGGAGCAATCAGCCCCAGCATTTT	CASRQTGSNQPQHF
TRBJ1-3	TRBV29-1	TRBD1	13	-	TGCAGCGTGGGGACAGGGGATGGAAACACCATATATTTT	CSVGTGDGNTIYF
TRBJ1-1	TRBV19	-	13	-	TGTGCCAGTAGTATACAGGAGAACACTGAAGCTTTCTTT	CASSIQENTEAFF
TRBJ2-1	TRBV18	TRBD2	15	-	TGTGCCAGCTCATCCCTAGCGGGAGGGCCTTATGAGCAGTTCTTC	CASSSLAGGPYEQFF
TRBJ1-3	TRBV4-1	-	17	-	TGCGCCAGCAGCCCGGCGACCCCCGGGACTCCTGGGAACACCATATATTTT	CASSPATPGTPGNTIYF
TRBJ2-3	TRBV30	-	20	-	TGTGCCTGGAGTGGCCCCCCTGGGCAAGGGCCCCCTCGGGACACAGATACGCAGTATTTT	CAWSGPPGQGPPRDTDTQYF
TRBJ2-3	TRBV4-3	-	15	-	TGCGCCAGCAGCCAAGCCGTTATAGTAGCAGATACGCAGTATTTT	CASSQAVIVADTQYF
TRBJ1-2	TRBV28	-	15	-	TGTGCCAGCAGTTCTTCCCGTAGCGGGGCCGTTGGCTACACCTTC	CASSSSRSGAVGYTF
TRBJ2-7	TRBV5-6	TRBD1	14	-	TGTGCCAGCAGGGCCTTCGGGACAGGGGACGAGCAGTACTTC	CASRAFGTGDEQYF
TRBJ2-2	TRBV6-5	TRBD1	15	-	TGTGCCAGCAGACAAGGGACAGGGTACGGCGGGGAGCTGTTTTTT	CASRQGTGYGGELFF
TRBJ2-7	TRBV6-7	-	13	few	TGTGCCAGCAAATCGGACATGCCCTACGAGCAGTACTTC	CASKSDMPYEQYF
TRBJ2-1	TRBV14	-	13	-	TGTGCCAGCAGCCTTCGTAGAGTCAATGAGCAGTTCTTC	CASSLRRVNEQFF
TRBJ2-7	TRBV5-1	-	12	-	TGCGCCAGCAGCTTGGGAGGCTACGAGCAGTACTTC	CASSLGGYEQYF
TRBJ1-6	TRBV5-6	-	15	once	TGTGCCAGCAGCTTACCCGGGACTTCGAGTTCACCCCTCCACTTT	CASSLPGTSSSPLHF
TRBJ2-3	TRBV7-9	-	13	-	TGTGCCAGCAGCTTAAGAACATCCTATACGCAGTATTTT	CASSLRTSYTQYF
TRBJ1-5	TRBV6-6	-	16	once	TGTGCCAGCACCCAAGCTAGAGGGGGAACCAATCAGCCCCAGCATTTT	CASTQARGGTNQPQHF
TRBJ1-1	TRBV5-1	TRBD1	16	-	TGCGCCAGCAGCCGGACGCCGGGACAGACGAACACTGAAGCTTTCTTT	CASSRTPGQTNTEAFF
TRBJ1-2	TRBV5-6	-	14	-	TGTGCCAGCAGCTTAGGACTAAATAACTATGGCTACACCTTC	CASSLGLNNYGYTF
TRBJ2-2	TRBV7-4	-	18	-	TGTGCCAGCAGCTTAGGGGGGCAGGGCAAGGCGAACACCGGGGAGCTGTTTTTT	CASSLGGQGKANTGELFF
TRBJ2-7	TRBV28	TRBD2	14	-	TGTGCCAGCAGTGGACTAGCGGGATCCTACGAGCAGTACTTC	CASSGLAGSYEQYF
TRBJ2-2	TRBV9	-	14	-	TGTGCCAGCAGCGCCACAGGGTTCACCGGGGAGCTGTTTTTT	CASSATGFTGELFF